The rows below give T cell receptor beta chains drawn from one sample of a study of blood T cell repertoires in COVID-19. Data came from immunoSEQ multiplex PCR; TCRdb stores just in-frame clones and leaves some out. The sample contains about 170,000 clones, approximately 80% of which appear only once. Sequenced: peripheral blood. The receptor source for this set is a woman between 65 and 79 years old with COVID-19, enrolled during active disease. Both conserved end residues are trimmed from each CDR3. Each record gives: clone size, V gene, D gene, CDR3 protein. The D gene is left open where the match is weak. Some rows mark clone size as missing; the rest say once, few, many or name a class of expanded clone.

abundance: -; v_gene: TRBV9; d_gene: -; CDR3aa: ASSYSGNTIY
abundance: once; v_gene: TRBV2; d_gene: TRBD2; CDR3aa: ASRGTSGNTGELF
abundance: -; v_gene: TRBV5-4; d_gene: TRBD1; CDR3aa: ASSLGQSSTDTQY
abundance: -; v_gene: TRBV3-1/TRBV3-2; d_gene: TRBD2; CDR3aa: ASSPSGGRVTNEQF
abundance: -; v_gene: TRBV6-5; d_gene: -; CDR3aa: ASSYSRVGEKLF
abundance: -; v_gene: TRBV6-1; d_gene: -; CDR3aa: ASSEGRWEQY
abundance: few; v_gene: TRBV19; d_gene: -; CDR3aa: ASSIMSRGYGYT
abundance: -; v_gene: TRBV5-1; d_gene: -; CDR3aa: ASSEGAGVGGSYNEQF
abundance: -; v_gene: TRBV7-3; d_gene: TRBD2; CDR3aa: ASSLTSGASTDTQY
abundance: -; v_gene: TRBV5-4; d_gene: -; CDR3aa: ASSFMGGTYEQY
abundance: -; v_gene: TRBV5-1; d_gene: -; CDR3aa: ASSSQLNTEAF
abundance: -; v_gene: TRBV6-6; d_gene: TRBD1; CDR3aa: ASSSRQGTAF
abundance: -; v_gene: TRBV15; d_gene: TRBD1; CDR3aa: ATSPDRAGYGYT
abundance: -; v_gene: TRBV6-5; d_gene: -; CDR3aa: ASTLGGSGNTIY
abundance: -; v_gene: TRBV6-5; d_gene: -; CDR3aa: ASSSAGPAGYT
abundance: -; v_gene: TRBV28; d_gene: -; CDR3aa: ASSFGQFLAYGYT
abundance: once; v_gene: TRBV18; d_gene: -; CDR3aa: ASSPVGQNTEAF
abundance: -; v_gene: TRBV19; d_gene: -; CDR3aa: ASSPRSGGEQY
abundance: -; v_gene: TRBV5-4; d_gene: -; CDR3aa: ASSSRTSKYGYT
abundance: few; v_gene: TRBV15; d_gene: -; CDR3aa: ATSKRGGFTSYEQY